Each of the 11 T cell receptor beta chains below was sequenced from the same sample in a study of blood T cell repertoires in COVID-19. Only in-frame clones appear in the TCRdb table, and some are missing; sequencing was by immunoSEQ multiplex PCR. This table holds tens of thousands of clones, roughly 90% found once. The sequenced sample consisted of peripheral blood. The receptors here all came from a man between 50 and 59 years old with active COVID-19.

V is TRBV5-1 and J is TRBJ2-5, with TRBD2 identical over 8 bases. The ends lost 0 bases at V and 5 bases at J; junction bases unmatched: 9. The CDR3 contains 16 residues. Germline CDR1 reads SGHRS; CDR2 reads YFSETQ. CDR3 DNA: TGCGCCAGCAGCTTGGATGGCGGGAGGCCGTTTGAGACCCAGTACTTC. Translating it yields CASSLDGGRPFETQYF.

This clone came up a few times. The chain links TRBV7-3 to TRBJ2-2; 12 bases map to TRBD1. The germline V gene encodes CDR1 SGHTA and CDR2 FQGTGA. The CDR3 length is 15 residues. The J segment lost 6 bases and the V segment lost 5 bases, leaving 4 bases of the junction unmatched. CDR3 residues: CASSPGTGGPGELFF. The DNA for the CDR3 is TGTGCCAGCAGCCCCGGGACAGGGGGCCCCGGGGAGCTGTTTTTT.

The J gene is TRBJ1-1, the V gene TRBV11-2; 10 bases are a match to TRBD1. From germline, CDR1 is SGHAT and CDR2 FQNNGV. J was trimmed by 5 bases and V by 1 base; bases with no gene match: 7. CDR3 length: 16 amino acids. The CDR3: CASSLAFGTGVTEAFF. The CDR3 DNA is TGTGCCAGCAGCTTAGCCTTCGGGACAGGGGTTACTGAAGCTTTCTTT.

This clone has just a few counts. The rearrangement links TRBV6-5 to TRBJ2-7; 10 nucleotides match TRBD1. Trimming at V came to 5 bases and at J to 3 bases, leaving 4 bases not matched to a gene. The CDR3 consists of 14 residues. The V gene's germline CDR1 is MNHEY and CDR2 SVGAGI. CDR3 amino acids: CASSRGTGVYEQYF. CDR3 DNA: TGTGCCAGCAGTCGAGGGACAGGGGTCTACGAGCAGTACTTC.

This chain joins TRBV28 and TRBJ2-3; tentative D call: TRBD2 (6 bases). The germline V gene encodes CDR1 MDHEN and CDR2 SYDVKM. The CDR3 is 15 amino acids. V shed 10 bases and J shed 0 bases, with 17 bases lying between them. CDR3 region: CATTPGGVSTDTQYF. CDR3 coding DNA: TGTGCCACCACTCCCGGGGGAGTAAGCACAGATACGCAGTATTTT. The whole variable domain, remainder taken from reference TRBV28 and TRBJ2-3, is DVKVTQSSRYLVKRTGEKVFLECVQDMDHENMFWYRQDPGLGLRLIYFSYDVKMKEKGDIPEGYSVSREKKERFSLILESASTNQTSMYLCATTPGGVSTDTQYFGPGTRLTVL.

The chain is built from TRBV11-2 and TRBJ2-7; tentative D call: TRBD2 (6 bases). The V gene lost 5 bases and the J gene lost 8 bases, with 31 bases spanning the gap. CDR3 length equals 18 residues. Germline-derived CDR1 and CDR2 are SGHAT and FQNNGV. The CDR3 DNA is TGTGCCAGCAGCCCGGACTTATTTGCGGGACGGGATCGACTCCAGCAGTACTTC. It yields the protein CASSPDLFAGRDRLQQYF. Supplemented by reference TRBV11-2 and TRBJ2-7, the full variable domain reads EAGVAQSPRYKIIEKRQSVAFWCNPISGHATLYWYQQILGQGPKLLIQFQNNGVVDDSQLPKDRFSAERLKGVDSTLKIQPAKLEDSAVYLCASSPDLFAGRDRLQQYFGPGTRLTVT.

This chain uses TRBV6-1 with TRBJ2-2; TRBD1 matches 10 bases. The germline V gene encodes CDR1 MNHNS and CDR2 SASEGT. The CDR3 runs to 17 residues. The junction had 7 bases not matched to a gene; V was cut back by 2 bases and J by 4 bases. CDR3 in DNA: TGTGCCAGCAGTGAAAGACAGGGGGCGCAACGCACCGGGGAGCTGTTTTTT. This sequence encodes CASSERQGAQRTGELFF.

V is TRBV7-2 and J is TRBJ2-5, with 7 nucleotides matching TRBD2. Germline V CDR1 and CDR2: SGHTA, FQGNSA. The CDR3 is 14 residues long. With 2 bases clipped from V and 3 bases from J, the junction kept 3 bases outside the gene matches. CDR3 DNA sequence: TGTGCCAGCAGCTTATTGGGGGGGGAAGAGACCCAGTACTTC. This gives the protein CASSLLGGEETQYF.

V gene TRBV9 combines with J gene TRBJ2-1; D is perhaps TRBD2 (5 bases). V was cut by 4 bases and J by 9 bases, with 20 bases left in between. CDR3 length equals 15 residues. Germline CDR1 reads SGDLS; CDR2 reads YYNGEE. This chain's CDR3 is CASSPPQDPRGEQFF. The CDR3 nucleotides are TGTGCCAGCAGCCCCCCTCAGGACCCTCGGGGTGAGCAGTTCTTC.

The rearrangement links TRBV28 to TRBJ2-5, with 10 bases fitting TRBD1. The CDR3 totals 16 residues. Looked up from germline, CDR1 is MDHEN and CDR2 is SYDVKM. Germline trimming cut 4 bases from V and 5 bases from J; bases unmatched to any gene: 10. The CDR3 loop is CASSSPTGTGVETQYF. CDR3 in DNA: TGTGCCAGCAGTTCACCTACCGGGACAGGGGTGGAGACCCAGTACTTC.

This clone was seen a single time. J is TRBJ2-7 and V is TRBV6-5; 7 positions agree with TRBD2. This CDR3 has 12 amino acids. Looked up from germline, CDR1 is MNHEY and CDR2 is SVGAGI. V dropped 5 bases and J dropped 4; count of bases not matched to a gene: 2. The CDR3 reads CASSPGGYEQYF. For the CDR3, the DNA is TGTGCCAGCAGTCCCGGGGGGTACGAGCAGTACTTC.